This TCR beta chain was recovered during a study of blood T cell repertoires in COVID-19 (dated by TCRdb to the early 2020s). Background on the whole study: Samples from collaborators originated in the United States, Italy and Spain and spanned both the acute and convalescent phases of COVID-19. A de-identified subject ID, COVID-19 status, age in years and sex were almost always included in the sample metadata. The prospective study material was composed of cDNA or gDNA derived from T cells, B-cell-depleted T cells, or PBMCs. The repertoires were made available in a free public database intended to serve as a resource for research on the immune response to SARS-CoV-2. The dataset comprised deeply sampled blood TCRbeta repertoires from subjects exposed to, actively infected with, or recovered from COVID-19. Where available, HLA class I and class II types were taken from metadata supplied by the sample provider and were not determined by assay-based typing. Samples were obtained from the ongoing ImmuneRACE study (first 160 participants) and from over a thousand subjects provided by 6 global collaborators. Summary of the overall study and its limitations: The quantity of clinical and demographic metadata differed by source and by participant and was supplied without curation.

A second Seattle source provided samples from volunteer blood donors who had recovered from COVID-19. The collaborating institutions used their own protocols to collect whole blood in K2EDTA tubes. For TCRbeta analysis, collaborator samples were shipped as frozen whole blood, as isolated PBMCs, or as DNA extracted from either sample type. A word on this clone: Its cognate antigen has yet to be identified. Base qualities are not provided; no much larger clone lies one nucleotide away.

The CDR3 contains 13 residues, cysteine and phenylalanine counted. The entry retains the CDR3 DNA only, 39 bases that are in frame from base 1. V is cut by 7 bases and J by 12 bases, and the space between the germline ends is 18 bases. TCRbeta CDR3 regions were amplified from genomic DNA using the immunoSEQ Assay, a bias-controlled multiplex PCR. The published analysis was carried out like this. Within the assay, amplification of reference gene primers was used to estimate how many nucleated cells each sample contained. To quantify the absolute abundance of each unique TCRbeta CDR3 rearrangement, sequence reads were collapsed and filtered. For each sample, productive Simpson clonality was calculated as the square root of Simpson's diversity index over productive rearrangements. In TCRdb, the immuneACCESS table is reduced to in-frame sequences with V and J assigned. These tables do not hold every clone; where another copy was compared, an unresolved V gene accounts for under half, and the others remain unexplained. From that table come the V and J calls and clone size; the DNA was used to work out D and trimming. Recorded for this sample are 250,000 or so clones; about four fifths of them occurred a single time. Jointly, the top ten make up about 2% of the sample.

The source material was peripheral blood. This TCR came from a man aged 25-45 years who had recovered from COVID-19. This chain joins TRBV12-3 or TRBV12-4 to TRBJ1-4, with TRBD1 as a weak D call on 6 bases. The DNA reads as follows: TGTGCCAGCAAACCCGGGGGGCCTGGGGAACTGTTTTTT. Protein translation: CASKPGGPGELFF.